Below are 3 T cell receptor beta chains sequenced from a single sample in a study of CD8 T cells in Susac syndrome. With random hexamers, 0.5 to 1 ug RNA was reverse transcribed. One entry per CDR3 protein results from TCRdb running MiXCR on the immunoSEQ multiplex PCR reads. The sample carries 200,000 to 250,000 distinct CDR3 sequences, approximately 94% recorded once. The sequencing sample was made of CD4+ T cells from PBMCs. Receptors originate from a human donor with Susac syndrome.

This chain uses TRBV30 with TRBJ1-1; TRBD1 is a possible D gene (6 bases). The ends were cut back, 4 bases at V and 4 bases at J, with 13 bases in the middle. This CDR3 region has 13 residues. CDR1 is GTSNPN and CDR2 is SVGIG in the germline V gene (reference sequence). DNA of the CDR3: TGTGCCTGGACATGGGGGGGCGGCACTGAAGCTTTCTTT. It yields the protein CAWTWGGGTEAFF.

The rearrangement uses TRBV19 and TRBJ1-2; 8 bases are a match to TRBD1. Germline V gene sequence: CDR1 LNHDA, CDR2 SQIVND (reference sequence). The CDR3 has 13 amino acids. V shed 6 bases and J 4 bases; nucleotides not matched to a gene: 4. The CDR3 DNA follows: TGTGCCAGTAGGACCGGGACAGGCTATGGCTACACCTTC. This translates into CASRTGTGYGYTF.

This clonotype was counted only a few times. The chain links TRBV12-3 or TRBV12-4 to TRBJ2-7, with D tentatively TRBD1 (6 bases). Trimming took 6 bases from V and 1 from J, leaving 13 bases between them. The length of the CDR3 is 14 residues. This chain's CDR3 is CASRNRERSYEQYF. The DNA of the CDR3 is TGTGCCAGCAGAAACAGGGAGAGATCCTACGAGCAGTACTTC.